Included here is one TCR beta chain sequence, with context. The assay was immunoSEQ multiplex PCR, and TCRdb's table has in-frame clones only and misses some. This table holds under 350,000 clones, just under 90% found once. This sample stems from a study of blood T cell repertoires in COVID-19. Study at large: The cDNA or gDNA used as material had been derived from T cells, B-cell-depleted T cells, or PBMCs.

Ages ranged from roughly 18 to 100 years, with residence in 24 US areas. What was sequenced was PBMCs or T cells enriched from blood (not recorded which). The TCR comes from a woman aged 55-70 years who had recovered from COVID-19.

CDR3 in amino acids: CATSDLRTGLNTGELFF. The CDR3 DNA reads as TGTGCCACCAGTGATTTGAGGACAGGGTTGAACACCGGGGAGCTGTTTTTT. The chain employs TRBV24-1 and TRBJ2-2; 8 nucleotides agree with TRBD1. V was clipped by 0 bases and J by 1 base; unmatched bases: 3. There are 17 residues in the CDR3. Germline-derived CDR1 and CDR2 are KGHDR and SFDVKD.